This section outlines one T cell receptor (beta chain) sequence together with its context. Its antigen is still unknown. Base-call qualities are not available, and no considerably larger clone is one nucleotide away. The junction carries 12 bases between V and J, which are trimmed by 5 bases and 1 base respectively. The CDR1 and CDR2 encoded by the germline V gene (reference sequence) are LNHDA and SQIVND. The CDR3 spans 14 residues, from the cysteine through the phenylalanine. Only the CDR3 DNA stays, 42 bases, in frame from base 1. This entry is derived from a study of blood T cell repertoires in COVID-19 (dated by TCRdb to 2019 to 2021). About the study as a whole: Samples covering the acute and convalescent phases of COVID-19 were provided by collaborators in the United States, Italy and Spain. The sample metadata nearly always contained a de-identified subject ID, COVID-19 status, age in years and sex. The samples were drawn from two sources: the first 160 participants of the ongoing ImmuneRACE study, and 1,200 or so subjects contributed by 6 global collaborators. The prospective study material was composed of cDNA or gDNA derived from T cells, B-cell-depleted T cells, or PBMCs. HLA class I and class II types, where available, came from metadata supplied by the sample provider rather than from assay-based typing. The repertoires were released in a freely available public database meant as a resource for research on the immune response to SARS-CoV-2. Deeply sampled blood TCRbeta repertoires from subjects exposed to, actively infected with, or recovered from COVID-19 were included in the dataset.

TCRbeta CDR3 regions were amplified from genomic DNA using the immunoSEQ Assay, a bias-controlled multiplex PCR. The source study handled its data this way. Nucleated cell counts per sample were estimated from amplification of reference gene primers within the assay. To quantify the absolute abundance of each unique TCRbeta CDR3 rearrangement, sequence reads were collapsed and filtered. For each sample, productive Simpson clonality was calculated as the square root of Simpson's diversity index over productive rearrangements. TCRdb obtained this table from immuneACCESS and retained in-frame rearrangements with V and J assigned. These tables miss some clones; where compared with another copy, unresolved V genes account for less than half of the shortfall, and the remainder is unexplained. Clone size and V and J calls were adopted from that table, with D and trimming inferred from the DNA. For this sample there are approximately 170,000 clones; around 84% appear just once. The ten largest clones add up to roughly 8% of the sample.

Participants in the prospective study were enrolled through a virtual design, were aged about 18 to 100 years, and lived in fewer than 30 United States geographic areas. To assign participants to cohorts, the prospective study relied on clinical history that participants themselves reported in a screening survey and a study questionnaire. Recovered participants in ImmuneRACE Cohort 3 were defined as having two consecutive negative NP/OP PCR tests, clearance from a healthcare professional, or resolution of symptoms. Mobile phlebotomists in the prospective study collected whole blood, serum and a nasopharyngeal or oropharyngeal swab from every participant. Participants in the prospective study had the option to provide additional blood draws and questionnaires over a roughly 2-month period. Prospective study blood samples were shipped either frozen or at room temperature before DNA extraction. Points the paper makes about the study in general: The amount of clinical and demographic metadata varied by source and participant and was provided uncurated.

Sequenced: PBMCs or T cells enriched from blood (not recorded which). The chain is made from TRBV19 and TRBJ2-7; D gene: possibly TRBD1, on 5 matching bases. This TCR derives from a woman aged 50 to 60 who had recovered from COVID-19. CDR3 region: CASSDDSQSYEQYF. In nucleotide form, the sequence is TGTGCCAGTAGTGATGACAGCCAATCCTACGAGCAGTACTTC.